Listed below are T cell receptor beta chains from one sample, sequenced in a study of shared clonotypes between healthy human individuals. TCRdb's copy holds only in-frame clones and misses some; the assay was immunoSEQ multiplex PCR. The table lists some 480,000 clones, around 79% of them singletons. The sample consisted of PBMCs. The source is a woman aged 40-49 years in good health. Some clones in this sample may be carry-over from other donors' samples. The conserved cysteine and the conserved F or W are not part of the CDR3 here.

v_call	j_call	cdr3_aa
TRBV11-3	TRBJ2-3	ASSLGTGRTDTQY
TRBV28	.	ASSPGATHEQY
TRBV28	TRBJ2-1	ASSPRRWEKVYNEQF
TRBV5-1	TRBJ1-2	ASSLGDTGYGYT
TRBV18	TRBJ2-7	ASSPDGTRAYEQY
TRBV28	TRBJ2-3	ASSFSGTSRRLDFKQY
TRBV19	TRBJ1-4	ASSISGGTNEKLF
TRBV7-2	TRBJ1-2	ASSYTGQGTLNYGYT
TRBV9	TRBJ2-2	ASSRLAGGPGELF
TRBV7-2	TRBJ2-6	ASSFQNAVSGANVLT
TRBV15	TRBJ2-6	ATSRTQGAGGANVLT
TRBV7-2	TRBJ2-7	ASSLTNLYEQY
TRBV15	TRBJ2-3	ATSSPGMITDTQY
TRBV7-2	TRBJ2-1	ASSSTSGTRGNEQF
TRBV5-4	TRBJ2-7	ASSPWGSGTYEQY
TRBV10-3	.	ATPGASYEQY
TRBV5-1	TRBJ2-2	ASSLRQGNTGELF
TRBV14	TRBJ2-7	ASSHRTPAASEQY
TRBV2	TRBJ2-5	ASSEQGETQY
TRBV7-9	TRBJ1-3	ASSWTGFGNTIY
TRBV28	TRBJ2-7	ASSLLGDLRGNEQY
TRBV5-4	TRBJ2-5	ASSSSSGAQY
TRBV19	TRBJ2-5	ASSTPSLGNQY
TRBV11-1	TRBJ2-7	ASSPDRSYEQY
TRBV6-1	TRBJ2-2	ASSERLAGGPNTGELF
TRBV5-1	TRBJ2-2	ASSFTQNTGELF
TRBV2	TRBJ2-6	ASSPPGANVLT
TRBV4-1	TRBJ1-4	ASSQDYRSGTNEKLF
TRBV10-1	TRBJ2-7	ASSESGYEQY
TRBV27	TRBJ2-4	ASSLVQGRNIQY
TRBV5-4	TRBJ2-3	ASSALGGASTDTQY
TRBV11-2	TRBJ2-7	ASRVSSREQY
TRBV15	TRBJ1-5	ATSRGSNQPQH
TRBV6-1	TRBJ1-5	ASSESWGQPQH
TRBV18	TRBJ2-5	ASSPAPGEVGQETQY
TRBV28	TRBJ2-1	ASSFGVGGSSYNEQF
TRBV6-6	TRBJ2-7	ASSPGSGGSYEQY
TRBV30	TRBJ2-7	AWRPGGAGEQY
TRBV7-3	TRBJ2-1	ASSRGLADYNEQF
TRBV11-3	TRBJ2-1	ASSQHGGGNNEQF
TRBV7-9	TRBJ2-1	ASSRKLRLGNEQF
TRBV18	TRBJ1-1	ASSRDSEAF
TRBV27	TRBJ1-3	ASWGGTGGFSGNTIY
TRBV7-8	TRBJ2-1	ASSLTGQGTNEQF
TRBV9	TRBJ2-7	ASCRIRTHEPYEQY
TRBV5-1	TRBJ2-7	ASSSSTPEYEQY
TRBV5-1	TRBJ2-3	ASSTQQGGQATDTQY
TRBV19	TRBJ1-1	ASSDGTSNTEAF
TRBV11-2	TRBJ2-7	ASSLVVSGGYEQY
TRBV6-1	TRBJ1-1	ASTITGMANTEAF
TRBV27	TRBJ1-5	ASSPYSNQPQH
TRBV29-1	TRBJ1-1	SVSAGTGGTEAF
TRBV5-1	TRBJ2-1	ASSHLFDSNSYNEQF
TRBV9	TRBJ2-7	ASSVAASGYHEQY
TRBV11-2	TRBJ2-7	ASSPYRDRYEQY
TRBV7-9	TRBJ1-2	ASSLEPGFYGYT